Presented here are 20 T cell receptor beta chains from one specimen sequenced in a study of T cell responses to AZD1222 COVID-19 vaccine (dated by TCRdb to the early 2020s). In light of the paper, this sample's time point label describes: about 28 days (+/-7) after the second vaccine dose. Preparation of the library involved the immunoSEQ multiplex PCR assay. TCRdb limited this immuneACCESS table to in-frame rearrangements with V and J called. A share of clones is missing; checked studies link under half to unresolved V genes, and the rest is unexplained. The sample table holds roughly 50,000 clones, of which approximately 88% were seen once. The top ten clones comprise approximately 14% of the sample. Source: peripheral blood, taken 28 days after the second AZD1222 dose. These receptors came from an adult who received the AZD1222 COVID-19 vaccine.

V is TRBV5-1 and J is TRBJ2-1; TRBD2 matches 13 bases. The CDR3 contains 15 residues. J lost 8 bases, V lost 0 bases, and 2 bases had no gene match. From germline, CDR1 is SGHRS and CDR2 YFSETQ. CDR3 DNA: TGCGCCAGCAGCTTGGTACTAGCGGGAGGGGATGAGCAGTTCTTC. Translating it yields CASSLVLAGGDEQFF. Looking up the rest from reference TRBV5-1 and TRBJ2-1 gives the full variable domain: KAGVTQTPRYLIKTRGQQVTLSCSPISGHRSVSWYQQTPGQGLQFLFEYFSETQRNKGNFPGRFSGRQFSNSRSEMNVSTLELGDSALYLCASSLVLAGGDEQFFGPGTRLTVL.

The V gene is TRBV5-1, the J gene TRBJ2-7, with TRBD2 identical over 8 bases. This CDR3 has 14 residues. V shed 2 bases, J shed 2 bases, and the junction held 3 bases outside the gene matches. Germline V lookup: CDR1 SGHRS, CDR2 YFSETQ. Here the CDR3 DNA reads TGCGCCAGCAGCTTTAATAGCGGGACCTACGAGCAGTACTTC. It yields the protein CASSFNSGTYEQYF.

The V gene is TRBV3-1 (or the pseudogene TRBV3-2), the J gene TRBJ1-3; D is uncertain. Germline CDR1 reads LGHDT; CDR2 reads YNNKEL (reference sequence). The CDR3 is made up of 13 amino acids. The V and J ends lost 1 base and 6 bases respectively, with 7 bases between them. For the CDR3, the DNA is TGTGCCAGCAGCCAAGTCGGCGCAAACACCATATATTTT. Protein product: CASSQVGANTIYF.

The rearrangement uses TRBV12-3 or TRBV12-4 and TRBJ2-7; 7 positions agree with TRBD2. The CDR3 runs to 13 residues. V was clipped by 4 bases and J by 5 bases; unmatched bases: 5. CDR3 sequence: CASSSWREHEQYF. The CDR3 nucleotides are TGTGCCAGCAGTTCGTGGCGGGAGCACGAGCAGTACTTC.

V and J are TRBV5-5 and TRBJ1-1, with 7 bases lining up with TRBD1. The CDR3 is 13 residues long. From germline, CDR1 is SGHKS and CDR2 YYEKEE (reference sequence). Trimming cost V 3 bases and J 5 bases; bases outside gene matches: 4. The CDR3 is CASSYDRETEAFF. The CDR3 DNA reads as TGTGCCAGCAGCTATGACAGGGAAACTGAAGCTTTCTTT. The whole variable domain, filled in from reference TRBV5-5 and TRBJ1-1, reads DAGVTQSPTHLIKTRGQQVTLRCSPISGHKSVSWYQQVLGQGPQFIFQYYEKEERGRGNFPDRFSARQFPNYSSELNVNALLLGDSALYLCASSYDRETEAFFGQGTRLTVV.

This rearrangement joins TRBV9 to TRBJ1-1; unclear D gene. Trimming took 0 bases from V and 1 from J, leaving 4 bases between them. CDR3 length equals 13 residues. CDR1 and CDR2 (germline): SGDLS, YYNGEE. This CDR3 reads CASSVEGNTEAFF. The CDR3 DNA is TGTGCCAGCAGCGTAGAGGGGAACACTGAAGCTTTCTTT.

The rearrangement joins TRBV5-4 to TRBJ1-1, with TRBD1 matching 8 bases. CDR3 length: 15 amino acids. Germline loops: CDR1 SGHNT, CDR2 YYREEE (reference sequence). The junction had 7 bases not matched to a gene; V was cut back by 5 bases and J by 1 base. DNA for the CDR3: TGTGCCAGCAGGCGAGCAGGGGGCAGGAACACTGAAGCTTTCTTT. It is translated as CASRRAGGRNTEAFF.

The V call is TRBV19, the J call TRBJ2-3; 9 positions match TRBD1. Germline-derived CDR1 and CDR2 are LNHDA and SQIVND (reference sequence). CDR3 length: 14 amino acids. The ends lost 9 bases at V and 3 bases at J; junction bases unmatched: 7. CDR3 sequence: CASSVTGGTDTQYF. CDR3 coding DNA: TGTGCCAGCTCCGTGACAGGGGGAACAGATACGCAGTATTTT.

The rearrangement links TRBV10-3 to TRBJ2-2, with D perhaps matching TRBD1 (6 bases). The CDR3 spans 12 residues. The germline CDR1 and CDR2 sequences are ENHRY and SYGVKD. Trimming took 5 bases from V and 5 from J, leaving 6 bases between them. The CDR3, as DNA: TGTGCCATCAGTACAGGGACCGGGGAGCTGTTTTTT. Its protein is CAISTGTGELFF.

In this sample, this clone turned up a few times. The V gene is TRBV4-2, the J gene TRBJ2-3; D gene ambiguous. The V gene lost 4 bases and the J gene lost 2 bases, with 10 bases spanning the gap. Germline CDR1 LGHNA, CDR2 YNFKEQ. This CDR3 region has 14 residues. CDR3 nucleotide sequence: TGTGCCAGCAGCCCAGAACGATACACAGATACGCAGTATTTT. As protein: CASSPERYTDTQYF.

The CDR3 loop is CASSDGVAALNEQFF. Written as DNA, the CDR3 is TGTGCCAGCAGTGACGGGGTAGCGGCTTTGAATGAGCAGTTCTTC. The chain has TRBV2 and TRBJ2-1, with TRBD2 as a possible D gene (6 bases). Germline-derived CDR1 and CDR2 are SNHLY and FYNNEI. The CDR3 covers 15 residues. Trimming stripped 3 bases from V and 7 bases from J, with 16 bases between.

V is TRBV5-6 and J is TRBJ2-7; the match to TRBD1 covers 10 bases. CDR1 is SGHDT and CDR2 is YYEEEE in the germline V gene. The CDR3 contains 14 residues. The ends lost 4 bases at V and 2 bases at J; junction bases unmatched: 3. CDR3 nucleotides: TGTGCCAGCAGCCGCGGACAGGGGGCCTACGAGCAGTACTTC. Translation gives CASSRGQGAYEQYF.

The J gene is TRBJ1-6, the V gene TRBV19; possible D gene TRBD1, 5 bases. Germline V gene sequence: CDR1 LNHDA, CDR2 SQIVND (reference sequence). The CDR3 has 14 amino acids. Trimming pared 3 bases from V and 9 bases from J, leaving 12 bases between. The CDR3: CASSMTQGSSPLHF. The CDR3, as DNA: TGTGCCAGTAGTATGACGCAGGGCAGTTCACCCCTCCACTTT. The full variable domain, its missing parts supplied by reference TRBV19 and TRBJ1-6, is DGGITQSPKYLFRKEGQNVTLSCEQNLNHDAMYWYRQDPGQGLRLIYYSQIVNDFQKGDIAEGYSVSREKKESFPLTVTSAQKNPTAFYLCASSMTQGSSPLHFGNGTRLTVT.

The CDR3 region is CASSGKPGAPYNEQFF. Here the CDR3 DNA reads TGTGCCAGCAGTGGGAAGCCGGGAGCACCCTACAATGAGCAGTTCTTC. The chain joins TRBV6-4 to TRBJ2-1; perhaps TRBD2 as D (6 bases). In germline, CDR1 is MRHNA, CDR2 SNTAGT. Trimming cost V 4 bases and J 2 bases, with 15 bases left between them. The CDR3 runs to 16 residues.

In the case of this clone: Within the sample, other DNA sequences also encode this same CDR3. The chain uses TRBV7-2 and TRBJ1-1; no clear D gene. The CDR3 loop spans 13 amino acids. V was clipped by 2 bases and J by 1 base, with 5 bases between them. Germline V CDR1 and CDR2: SGHTA, FQGNSA. The CDR3 coding sequence is TGTGCCAGCAGCTTAACGGAGAACACTGAAGCTTTCTTT. Translated: CASSLTENTEAFF.

CDR3 sequence (DNA): TGTGCCAGCAGAAGCCCCGGGACCACTTATGGCTACACCTTC. Its protein is CASRSPGTTYGYTF. V and J are TRBV27 and TRBJ1-2; D is perhaps TRBD1 (5 bases). This CDR3 region has 14 residues. From germline, CDR1 is MNHEY and CDR2 SMNVEV (reference sequence). V was clipped by 6 bases and J by 5 bases, with 16 bases between them.

The genes are TRBV7-2 and TRBJ2-1, with 8 bases matching TRBD2. Trimming cost V 6 bases and J 3 bases; bases outside gene matches: 7. The length of the CDR3 is 15 residues. Germline CDR1 is SGHTA and CDR2 is FQGNSA. CDR3 region: CASRPAGTSYNEQFF. In DNA, the CDR3 is TGTGCCAGCAGGCCTGCCGGGACTAGCTACAATGAGCAGTTCTTC.

The gene calls are TRBV6-1 and TRBJ2-7; unclear D gene. V gave up 2 bases and J gave up 2 bases, with 13 bases separating them. The CDR3 contains 15 residues. The germline gives CDR1 MNHNS, CDR2 SASEGT. CDR3 sequence (DNA): TGTGCCAGCAGTGAACAAACAGCAACCCCCTACGAGCAGTACTTC. Protein product: CASSEQTATPYEQYF.

The J gene is TRBJ1-2, the V gene TRBV4-2; D is uncertain. The V gene lost 1 base and the J gene lost 8 bases, with 14 bases spanning the gap. The germline CDR1 and CDR2 sequences are LGHNA and YNFKEQ. This CDR3 has 14 amino acids. In DNA, the CDR3 is TGTGCCAGCAGCCAAGTTCAATCCCCAGAGGGCTACACCTTC. Its translation is CASSQVQSPEGYTF.

This chain uses TRBV5-1 with TRBJ2-7; 8 bases map to TRBD2. This CDR3 has 15 residues. Germline CDR1 is SGHRS and CDR2 is YFSETQ. Germline trimming cut 0 bases from V and 2 bases from J; bases unmatched to any gene: 4. The CDR3: CASSLGAGDTYEQYF. The CDR3 region has the DNA TGCGCCAGCAGCTTGGGAGCGGGAGATACCTACGAGCAGTACTTC.